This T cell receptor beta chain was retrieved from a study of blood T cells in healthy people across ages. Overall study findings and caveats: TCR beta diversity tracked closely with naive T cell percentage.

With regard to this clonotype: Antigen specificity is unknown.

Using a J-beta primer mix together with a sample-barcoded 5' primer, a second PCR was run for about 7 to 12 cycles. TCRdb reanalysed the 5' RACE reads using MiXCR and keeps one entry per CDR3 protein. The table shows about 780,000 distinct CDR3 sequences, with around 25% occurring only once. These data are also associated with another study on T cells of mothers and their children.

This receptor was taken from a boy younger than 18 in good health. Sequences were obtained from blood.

CDR3 DNA: TGTGCCAGCAGCATAGGCGTTAACCCAGGTGGCCAAGAGACCCAGTACTTC. Its translation: CASSIGVNPGGQETQYF. The chain uses TRBV7-7 and TRBJ2-5; no clear D. The CDR3 contains 17 residues. CDR1 and CDR2 from the germline V gene are SSHAT and FNYEAQ (reference sequence). V gave up 5 bases and J gave up 1 base, with 20 bases separating them.